This T cell receptor (beta chain) was sequenced during a study of cytomegalovirus exposure and HLA in healthy donors. After removal of 2 bases from V and 5 bases from J, the junction contained 9 bases not matched to a gene. The CDR3 is 15 amino acids. In germline, CDR1 is MDHEN, CDR2 SYDVKM. The PCR was carried out with 60 Vbeta primers and 13 Jbeta primers. Only in-frame clones appear in the TCRdb table, and some are missing; sequencing was by immunoSEQ multiplex PCR. This sample yields around 150,000 clones, of which around four fifths are seen a single time; roughly 9.3% belongs to the top ten. Input material: PBMCs. The clonotype was recovered from a man aged 18 to 29 in good health and CMV-seropositive. The chain employs TRBV28 and TRBJ2-7, with 7 bases identical to TRBD1. CDR3 residues: CASSLKGASPHEQYF. CDR3 DNA sequence: TGTGCCAGCAGTTTAAAGGGGGCTTCCCCTCACGAGCAGTACTTC.